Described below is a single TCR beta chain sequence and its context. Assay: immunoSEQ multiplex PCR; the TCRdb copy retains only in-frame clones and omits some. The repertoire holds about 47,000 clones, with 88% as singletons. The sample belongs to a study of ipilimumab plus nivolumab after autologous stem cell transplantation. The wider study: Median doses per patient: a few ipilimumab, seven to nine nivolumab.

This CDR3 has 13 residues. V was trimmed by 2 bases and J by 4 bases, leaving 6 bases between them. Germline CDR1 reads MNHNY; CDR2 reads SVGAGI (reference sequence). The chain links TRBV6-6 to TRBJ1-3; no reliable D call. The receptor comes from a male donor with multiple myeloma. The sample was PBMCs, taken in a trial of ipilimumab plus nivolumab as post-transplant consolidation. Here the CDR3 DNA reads TGTGCCAGCAGTTACCAGACCGGAAACACCATATATTTT. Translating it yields CASSYQTGNTIYF.